These 27 T cell receptor beta chains were sequenced from one sample in a study of tumor and adjacent non-tumor tissue in lung cancer. TCRbeta libraries were built with three rounds of nested PCR, modified from ARM-PCR. TCRdb fed the multiplex PCR reads into MiXCR, producing one record per CDR3 protein. The repertoire holds roughly 75,000 distinct CDR3 sequences, with around two thirds as singletons. No cell sorting was done before RNA was extracted from the tissue. More than 3 cm separated this lung sample from the edge of the tumor. The material sequenced was distant non-tumor lung tissue. The source of these receptors is a woman between 50 and 59 years old with non-small cell lung cancer.

Note on this clonotype: At one end, the junction sequence differs from germline, possibly due to a read error. The chain combines TRBV7-8 with TRBJ2-5; D gene uncertain. This CDR3 comprises 12 residues. Germline CDR1 and CDR2: SGHVS and FQNEAQ. This CDR3 reads CVSSLRFETQYF. The CDR3 nucleotides read TGTGTCAGCAGCCTAAGGTTTGAGACCCAGTACTTC.

This clonotype was picked up many times. The V call is TRBV4-3, the J call TRBJ2-3; D is ambiguous. This CDR3 comprises 15 residues. CDR1 and CDR2 (germline): LGHNA, YSLEER. Trimming removed 2 bases at V and 4 bases at J, with 13 bases between. The DNA of the CDR3 is TGCGCCAGCAGCCAAACGGGCCCCCCGCCAGATACGCAGTATTTT. It encodes CASSQTGPPPDTQYF.

Concerning this clonotype: Without the conserved terminal phenylalanine or tryptophan, this CDR3 likely stems from a read error. The chain uses TRBV29-1 and TRBJ2-5, with D unresolved. Germline assignment: CDR1 SQVTM and CDR2 ANQGSEA. The CDR3 loop spans 12 amino acids. CDR3 nucleotides: TGCAGCGTTTTAGAGAATGGAGAGGCCCAGTACTTA. This encodes CSVLENGEAQYL.

Worth noting for this clonotype: One end of the junction varies from germline; a read error may be responsible. The rearrangement uses TRBV5-5 and TRBJ1-2, with D unclear. Germline V CDR1 and CDR2: SGHKS, YYEKEE (reference sequence). This CDR3 comprises 15 residues. The CDR3: CASSLVSSHNYGFTF. For the CDR3, the DNA is TGTGCCAGCAGCTTGGTATCCAGTCATAACTATGGCTTCACCTTC.

The V gene is TRBV11-2, the J gene TRBJ2-1; 7 nucleotides line up with TRBD2. J gave up 5 bases and V 6 bases, and 13 bases lay outside the gene matches. Looked up from germline, CDR1 is SGHAT and CDR2 is FQNNGV. This CDR3 comprises 16 residues. CDR3 sequence reads: CASRRMLLAWDNEQFF. CDR3 nucleotide sequence: TGTGCCAGCAGGCGGATGTTACTAGCGTGGGACAATGAGCAGTTCTTC.

Worth noting for this clonotype: Since no conserved phenylalanine or tryptophan closes the CDR3, a read error is the likely cause. The DNA is omitted, as the CDR3 cannot be located on it reliably, and the CDR3 follows TCRdb's listing. The chain links TRBV6-2 or TRBV6-3 to TRBJ1-2; the D segment call TRBD1 is taken from the table without a DNA check. Germline V gene lookup returns CDR1 MNHEY and CDR2 SVGEGT. Including both end residues, the CDR3 is 14 amino acids long. CDR3 loop: CASCRGQGQDGYTL.

This clonotype was picked up one time. The rearrangement links TRBV7-2 to TRBJ2-7, with TRBD2 as a possible D gene (6 bases). CDR1 is SGHTA and CDR2 is FQGNSA in the germline V gene. The CDR3 extends over 14 amino acids. V lost 1 base and J 5 bases, leaving 12 bases between the germline ends. CDR3 region: CASSLDGSGDEQYF. The CDR3 DNA reads as TGTGCCAGCAGCTTAGACGGGAGTGGCGACGAGCAGTACTTC.

Regarding this clonotype: A much larger clone sits a single nucleotide away, making a read error possible. The chain uses TRBV20-1 and TRBJ2-5; D gene uncertain. Germline loops: CDR1 DFQATT, CDR2 SNEGSKA (reference sequence). This CDR3 has 15 residues. This chain's CDR3 is CSASSPGLVGETQYF. CDR3 DNA sequence: TGCAGCGCATCGTCCCCCGGGCTAGTCGGAGAGACCCAGTACTTC.

As concerns this clonotype: Because it lacks the conserved phenylalanine or tryptophan at the end, this CDR3 is likely a read error. The CDR3 loop reads CASWAFNQPQHY. Written as DNA, the CDR3 is TGTGCCAGTTGGGCCTTCAATCAGCCCCAGCATTAT. The J gene is TRBJ1-5, the V gene TRBV28; no firm D call. The CDR3 is 12 residues long. CDR1 is MDHEN, CDR2 SYDVKM, per germline. Trimming left V 9 bases short and J 3 bases short, with 9 bases between.

As for this clonotype: This could be a read error, since a much larger clone is one nucleotide away. The CDR3 DNA reads TGTGCCATCGGTGAGCAGTTCGAGCAGTACTTC. Translation gives CAIGEQFEQYF. The rearrangement joins TRBV10-3 to TRBJ2-7; D is uncertain. CDR1 is ENHRY and CDR2 is SYGVKD in the germline V gene. The CDR3 runs to 11 residues.

The chain combines TRBV20-1 with TRBJ1-5; 11 bases fit TRBD1. J lost 0 bases, V lost 7 bases, and 11 bases had no gene match. CDR1 is DFQATT and CDR2 is SNEGSKA in the germline V gene (reference sequence). This CDR3 spans 17 amino acids. The CDR3 nucleotides are TGCAGTGTTACCCGGGACAGGGGGGTAATTAGCAATCAGCCCCAGCATTTT. Translated: CSVTRDRGVISNQPQHF.

To note about this clonotype: A clone one base away is much larger, so this may be a read error. This chain uses TRBV9 with TRBJ1-5; no firm D call. CDR1 and CDR2 (germline): SGDLS, YYNGEE. Trimming removed 4 bases from V and 7 bases from J, with 12 bases in between. This CDR3 has 13 amino acids. CDR3 bases: TGTGCCAGCAGCTTGGATCCCAGCCAGCCCCAGCATTTT. It yields the protein CASSLDPSQPQHF.

With respect to this clonotype: A much more abundant neighbour one base away suggests this may be a read error. The V call is TRBV20-1, the J call TRBJ1-3; D perhaps matches TRBD1 (6 bases). The germline CDR1 and CDR2 sequences are DFQATT and SNEGSKA (reference sequence). The CDR3 consists of 15 residues. The CDR3 DNA is TGCAATGCTCCCATGGGGAACAGGGCTGGAAACACCATATATTTT. Translation: CNAPMGNRAGNTIYF.

CDR3 DNA: TGCAGCGTTGGCTCGGTAGGGGGCCGATACGAGCAGTACTTC. It encodes CSVGSVGGRYEQYF. The gene calls are TRBV29-1 and TRBJ2-7, with 7 bases that match TRBD1. With 4 bases clipped from V and 4 bases from J, the junction kept 10 bases outside the gene matches. The CDR3 runs to 14 residues. Germline values: CDR1 SQVTM, CDR2 ANQGSEA.

About this clonotype: Relative to the germline gene, one junction end is altered; a read error may explain this. The rearrangement links TRBV20-1 to TRBJ1-5; possibly TRBD1 for D (6 bases). The CDR3 consists of 16 residues. Looked up from germline, CDR1 is DFQATT and CDR2 is SNEGSKA (reference sequence). As DNA, the CDR3 is TGCAGTGCTACTTTCCCAGGGGTCGTGGGCAATCATCCCCTGCATTTT. Its protein is CSATFPGVVGNHPLHF.

V and J are TRBV20-1 and TRBJ1-6; D is uncertain. The CDR3 is 12 amino acids. Germline V gene lookup returns CDR1 DFQATT and CDR2 SNEGSKA (reference sequence). V was trimmed by 7 bases and J by 8 bases, leaving 12 bases between them. CDR3 DNA: TGCAGTGTTACACAGAGGGATTCACCCCTCCACTTT. This sequence encodes CSVTQRDSPLHF.

On this clonotype: Given the absence of the conserved phenylalanine or tryptophan at the CDR3 end, a read error is likely. The limits of the CDR3 on the DNA are not certain, so only TCRdb's listed CDR3 is given. J is TRBJ2-1 and V is TRBV11-1; the table names TRBD2, a call not compared with the DNA. Germline V gene data show CDR1 as SGHAT and CDR2 as FQDESV (reference sequence). The CDR3 is 13 residues long, counting both termini. CDR3 residues: CASSSPPLDEQSL.

Regarding this clonotype: One base away lies a much larger clone, so this may be a sequencing read error. The chain combines TRBV12-3 or TRBV12-4 with TRBJ1-6; possibly TRBD1 for D (5 bases). CDR3 length equals 14 residues. Trimming stripped 4 bases from V and 7 bases from J, with 11 bases between. The CDR3 DNA follows: TGTGCCAGCAGTTCGAGGGGTTCAAATTCACCCCTCCACTTT. It is translated as CASSSRGSNSPLHF.

This chain connects TRBV11-2 to TRBJ2-7, with D tentatively TRBD2 (5 bases). V lost 4 bases, J lost 10 bases, and 23 bases lay in between. The CDR3 length is 15 residues. The germline CDR1 and CDR2 sequences are SGHAT and FQNNGV. CDR3 coding DNA: TGTGCCAGCAGCTCGGGGAAAGGCCGGACCTACAACCAGTACTTC. Amino acids: CASSSGKGRTYNQYF.

On this clonotype itself: No conserved phenylalanine or tryptophan ends this CDR3, so it is likely a read error. The rearrangement links TRBV20-1 to TRBJ1-5; D ambiguous. Trimming removed 0 bases from V and 1 base from J, with 16 bases in between. This CDR3 comprises 17 residues. Looked up from germline, CDR1 is DFQATT and CDR2 is SNEGSKA (reference sequence). Here the CDR3 reads CSARDRALGRSNQPQHL. The CDR3 DNA reads TGCAGTGCTAGAGATCGGGCCCTTGGACGAAGCAATCAGCCCCAGCATCTT.

This clonotype came up a few times. This may be a read error, as it is one base from a much larger clone. The chain carries TRBV7-8 and TRBJ2-6, with 8 bases lining up with TRBD1. The germline CDR1 and CDR2 sequences are SGHVS and FQNEAQ. The length of the CDR3 is 17 residues. CDR3 sequence: CASSRGLGSSGANILTF. The CDR3 nucleotides read TGTGCCAGCTCCAGGGGGCTCGGCAGCTCTGGGGCCAACATCCTGACTTTC.

To note about this clonotype: One end of the junction fails to match germline, which may point to a read error. This chain joins TRBV11-2 and TRBJ2-1, with D unresolved. Germline V gene data show CDR1 as SGHAT and CDR2 as FQNNGV. The CDR3 totals 13 residues. CDR3 sequence: CASILGRLSEQFF. The CDR3 DNA follows: TGTGCCAGCATCTTAGGAAGGCTATCAGAGCAGTTCTTC.

The chain employs TRBV6-2 or TRBV6-3 and TRBJ2-7, with D perhaps matching TRBD1 or TRBD2 (5 bases each). CDR1 is MNHEY and CDR2 is SVGEGT in the germline V gene. With 2 bases removed from V and 8 bases from J, the gap between germline ends came to 13 bases. CDR3 length: 13 amino acids. CDR3 DNA: TGTGCCAGCAGTTACGTACCCGGGGCTCAGCAGTACTTC. This encodes CASSYVPGAQQYF.

Note on this clonotype: This may arise from a read error, as a much more abundant clone is one base away. This chain uses TRBV20-1 with TRBJ2-7; D is ambiguous. The CDR3 spans 13 residues. Trimming left V 3 bases short and J 5 bases short, with 14 bases between. Germline CDR1 and CDR2: DFQATT and SNEGSKA (reference sequence). The CDR3 region is CSARVIATDEQYF. CDR3 DNA sequence: TGCAGTGCTAGGGTAATCGCGACGGACGAGCAGTACTTC.

J is TRBJ2-5 and V is TRBV20-1; 13 bases agree with TRBD2. This CDR3 region has 16 residues. Germline trimming cut 2 bases from V and 9 bases from J; bases unmatched to any gene: 12. Germline V gene sequence: CDR1 DFQATT, CDR2 SNEGSKA (reference sequence). The CDR3 loop is CSARREPGGTSGAQYF. In DNA form, the CDR3 reads TGCAGTGCTAGAAGAGAGCCGGGAGGGACTAGCGGGGCCCAGTACTTC.

At least ten counts were recorded for this clonotype. The chain has TRBV13 and TRBJ2-7; D is unresolved. Per germline, CDR1 PRHDT and CDR2 FYEKMQ (reference sequence). This CDR3 contains 13 residues. The V end was cut by 0 bases, the J end by 2 bases, with 5 bases between. The CDR3 protein is CASSLGVTYEQYF. DNA of the CDR3: TGTGCCAGCAGCTTAGGGGTTACCTACGAGCAGTACTTC.

In this sample, this clonotype turned up a few times. The rearrangement uses TRBV6-2 or TRBV6-3 and TRBJ2-1; D is uncertain. The CDR3 covers 17 residues. Germline-derived CDR1 and CDR2 are MNHEY and SVGEGT. V shed 6 bases and J shed 2 bases, with 20 bases lying between them. The CDR3 region has the DNA TGTGCCAGCAGACCGGACGGACGGAAAAGCCCCTACAATGAGCAGTTCTTC. Translating gives CASRPDGRKSPYNEQFF.